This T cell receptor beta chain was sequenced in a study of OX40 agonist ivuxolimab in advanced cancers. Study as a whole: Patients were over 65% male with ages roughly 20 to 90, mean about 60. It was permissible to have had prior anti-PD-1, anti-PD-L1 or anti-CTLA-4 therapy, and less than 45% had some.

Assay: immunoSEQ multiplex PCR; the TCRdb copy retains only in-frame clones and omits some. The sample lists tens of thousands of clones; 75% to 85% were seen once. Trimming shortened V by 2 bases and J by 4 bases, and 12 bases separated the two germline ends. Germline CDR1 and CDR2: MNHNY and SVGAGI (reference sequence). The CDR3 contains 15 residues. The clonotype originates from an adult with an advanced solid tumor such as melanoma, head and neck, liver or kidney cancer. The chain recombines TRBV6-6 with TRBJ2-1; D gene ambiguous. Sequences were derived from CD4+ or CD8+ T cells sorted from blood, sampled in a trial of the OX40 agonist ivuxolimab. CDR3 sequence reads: CASSYDAPRYNEQFF. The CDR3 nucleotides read TGTGCCAGCAGTTACGATGCGCCAAGGTACAATGAGCAGTTCTTC.